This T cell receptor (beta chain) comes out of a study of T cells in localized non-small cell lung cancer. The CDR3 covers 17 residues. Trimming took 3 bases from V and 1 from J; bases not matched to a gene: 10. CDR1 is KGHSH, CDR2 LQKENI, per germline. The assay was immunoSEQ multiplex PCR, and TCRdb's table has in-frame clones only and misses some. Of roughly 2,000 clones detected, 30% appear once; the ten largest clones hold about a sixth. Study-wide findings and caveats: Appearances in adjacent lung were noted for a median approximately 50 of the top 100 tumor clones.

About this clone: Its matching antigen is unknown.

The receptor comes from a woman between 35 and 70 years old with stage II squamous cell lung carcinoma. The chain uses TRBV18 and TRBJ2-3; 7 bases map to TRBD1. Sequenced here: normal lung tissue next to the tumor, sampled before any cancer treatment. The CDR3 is CASSPPTGDPRTDTQYF. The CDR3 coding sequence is TGTGCCAGCTCACCCCCAACAGGGGACCCCCGCACAGATACGCAGTATTTT.